This T cell receptor beta chain was observed in a study of CD8+ T cells in alopecia areata. As the sequencing template, cDNA was produced by extracting RNA and reverse transcribing it. Assay used: immunoSEQ multiplex PCR; TCRdb lists only in-frame clones, some missing. The table shows about 180,000 clones, with around 63% occurring only once. The CDR3 is 16 residues long. Germline CDR1 and CDR2: SQVTM and ANQGSEA. Trimming took 6 bases from V and 5 from J; bases not matched to a gene: 16. This specimen was CD4+ T cells sorted from blood, taken at week 0. This clonotype was obtained from a human donor with alopecia areata. The chain uses TRBV29-1 and TRBJ2-1; 7 bases are shared with TRBD1. The DNA for the CDR3 is TGCAGCGTGTACGCCCGTTCCCGGGACAGAAACAATGAGCAGTTCTTC. It yields the protein CSVYARSRDRNNEQFF.